These T cell receptor beta chains were read from a single sample in a study of blood T cell repertoires in COVID-19. Assay: immunoSEQ multiplex PCR; the TCRdb copy retains only in-frame clones and omits some. The sample lists approximately 200,000 clones, about 87% occurring once. Sample: PBMCs or T cells enriched from blood (not recorded which). These receptors all come from a man aged 25-45 years who had recovered from COVID-19. Both conserved end residues are part of each CDR3. D genes are given only for firm matches. Clone size is stated in some rows and not others, as once, few, many or a class when expanded.

v_call	clone_size	d_call	j_call	cdr3_aa	cdr3_nt
TRBV5-1	NA	NA	TRBJ1-1	CASSFGQPNTEAFF	TGCGCCAGCAGCTTCGGACAACCGAACACTGAAGCTTTCTTT
TRBV5-1	NA	TRBD1	TRBJ1-3	CASSRGDRGRSGNTIYF	TGCGCCAGCAGCCGGGGGGACAGGGGACGCTCTGGAAACACCATATATTTT
TRBV5-6	few	TRBD1	TRBJ2-4	CASSPGGQVAKNIQYF	TGTGCCAGCAGTCCAGGGGGCCAGGTGGCAAAAAACATTCAGTACTTC
TRBV9	NA	NA	TRBJ2-1	CASSRLDGYNEQFF	TGTGCCAGCAGCAGACTAGACGGCTACAATGAGCAGTTCTTC
TRBV28	NA	NA	TRBJ2-6	CASSLVPVGAGANVLTF	TGTGCCAGCAGTTTAGTTCCTGTGGGGGCAGGGGCCAACGTCCTGACTTTC
TRBV10-3	NA	TRBD1	TRBJ2-2	CAIRGTGGTGELFF	TGTGCCATCAGGGGGACAGGAGGGACCGGGGAGCTGTTTTTT
TRBV4-1	few	TRBD2	TRBJ2-1	CASSQVDMGLAGGNEQFF	TGCGCCAGCAGCCAAGTAGATATGGGACTAGCGGGTGGCAATGAGCAGTTCTTC
TRBV5-1	NA	TRBD1	TRBJ2-3	CASSVGQGPLGTDTQYF	TGCGCCAGCAGCGTGGGACAGGGGCCCCTTGGCACAGATACGCAGTATTTT
TRBV9	NA	TRBD2	TRBJ2-1	CASSSSGGAHNEQFF	TGTGCCAGCAGCTCTAGCGGGGGGGCCCACAATGAGCAGTTCTTC
TRBV6-2/TRBV6-3	NA	NA	TRBJ1-1	CASSYSPGQSGNTEAFF	TGTGCCAGCAGTTACTCCCCCGGACAGAGCGGGAACACTGAAGCTTTCTTT
TRBV5-4	NA	NA	TRBJ2-1	CASSLELETYNEQFF	TGTGCCAGCAGCTTGGAACTAGAGACCTACAATGAGCAGTTCTTC
TRBV6-5	once	NA	TRBJ2-3	CASSYSPVSDTQYF	TGTGCCAGCAGTTACTCTCCGGTTTCAGATACGCAGTATTTT
TRBV30	NA	NA	TRBJ1-3	CAWRDISTGNTIYF	TGTGCCTGGAGGGACATCTCCACTGGAAACACCATATATTTT
TRBV2	NA	TRBD1	TRBJ1-2	CATERQGNYGYTF	TGTGCCACCGAACGACAGGGGAACTATGGCTACACCTTC
TRBV28	NA	NA	TRBJ1-5	CASKRWSNQPQHF	TGTGCCAGCAAGAGGTGGTCCAATCAGCCCCAGCATTTT
TRBV7-6	NA	NA	TRBJ2-1	CASSLDSLNTGFLDNEQFF	TGTGCCAGCAGCTTAGATTCCCTGAATACAGGGTTTTTGGACAATGAGCAGTTCTTC
TRBV18	NA	NA	TRBJ1-5	CASSPGDTYQPQHF	TGTGCCAGCTCACCAGGGGACACCTATCAGCCCCAGCATTTT
TRBV24-1	once	TRBD2	TRBJ2-1	CATSDLKREGRDEQFF	TGTGCCACCAGTGATTTAAAGCGGGAGGGTAGGGATGAGCAGTTCTTC
TRBV2	NA	NA	TRBJ1-2	CASSAGGAGYTF	TGTGCCAGCAGTGCGGGAGGGGCCGGCTACACCTTC
TRBV6-5	NA	NA	TRBJ2-5	CASNQLAVFETQYF	TGTGCCAGCAATCAGCTAGCCGTTTTCGAGACCCAGTACTTC
TRBV10-3	NA	NA	TRBJ2-1	CAISEARGPVNEQFF	TGTGCCATCAGTGAAGCCAGGGGCCCCGTAAATGAGCAGTTCTTC
TRBV13	NA	NA	TRBJ2-7	CASRVRDTSYEQYF	TGTGCCAGCAGAGTCCGGGACACGTCCTACGAGCAGTACTTC
TRBV6-5	NA	NA	TRBJ1-2	CASSNLQGSNYGYTF	TGTGCCAGCAGCAATCTCCAGGGTTCTAACTATGGCTACACCTTC
TRBV7-2	NA	TRBD2	TRBJ2-2	CASSQPGLAGGGNTGELFF	TGTGCCAGCAGCCAACCGGGACTAGCGGGGGGCGGTAACACCGGGGAGCTGTTTTTT
TRBV3-1/TRBV3-2	NA	TRBD1	TRBJ2-3	CASSQDVWTGGADTQYF	TGTGCCAGCAGCCAAGATGTTTGGACAGGGGGCGCAGATACGCAGTATTTT
TRBV28	NA	NA	TRBJ2-6	CASSFLASGANVLTF	TGTGCCAGCAGTTTTCTCGCGTCTGGGGCCAACGTCCTGACTTTC
TRBV28	NA	TRBD1	TRBJ2-7	CASRSSVGTGGREQYF	TGTGCCAGCAGGTCATCGGTAGGGACAGGGGGCCGGGAGCAGTACTTC
TRBV11-2	few	NA	TRBJ1-2	CASSPSQDYGYTF	TGTGCCAGCAGCCCTTCCCAGGACTATGGCTACACCTTC
TRBV5-8	NA	NA	TRBJ1-3	CASSYQGNTIYF	TGTGCCAGCAGCTATCAGGGAAACACCATATATTTT
TRBV28	NA	TRBD1	TRBJ2-7	CASSPGTGGYYEQYF	TGTGCCAGCAGTCCCGGGACAGGGGGCTATTACGAGCAGTACTTC
TRBV15	NA	NA	TRBJ1-1	CATSRRSSGDMNTEAFF	TGTGCCACCAGCAGGCGGTCTAGCGGAGACATGAACACTGAAGCTTTCTTT
TRBV20-1	NA	NA	TRBJ1-6	CSASPAAGDSPLHF	TGCAGTGCTAGTCCGGCGGCGGGGGATTCACCCCTCCACTTT
TRBV27	NA	TRBD1	TRBJ2-7	CASSPPGQVFEQYF	TGTGCCAGCAGCCCCCCGGGACAGGTTTTCGAGCAGTACTTC
TRBV4-1	NA	NA	TRBJ2-5	CASRREPTYQETQYF	TGCGCCAGCAGGCGAGAGCCGACTTACCAAGAGACCCAGTACTTC
TRBV7-8	NA	NA	TRBJ1-4	CASSIQTGENEKLFF	TGTGCCAGCAGCATACAGACAGGCGAGAATGAAAAACTGTTTTTT
TRBV7-8	NA	TRBD2	TRBJ2-1	CASSQLVAGGGEQFF	TGTGCCAGCAGCCAACTGGTAGCGGGAGGGGGTGAGCAGTTCTTC
TRBV6-6	once	NA	TRBJ2-7	CASSYGQTSYEQYF	TGTGCCAGCAGTTACGGACAGACCTCCTACGAGCAGTACTTC
TRBV7-8	NA	TRBD1	TRBJ1-1	CASSLTDRVSTEAFF	TGTGCCAGCAGCCTAACCGACAGGGTCTCCACTGAAGCTTTCTTT
TRBV2	NA	TRBD1	TRBJ2-7	CASSGDRGFSYEQYF	TGTGCCAGCAGTGGGGACAGGGGATTCTCCTACGAGCAGTACTTC
TRBV27	NA	TRBD2	TRBJ2-3	CASSLGGRHTDTQYF	TGTGCCAGCAGTTTAGGCGGGAGGCACACAGATACGCAGTATTTT
TRBV25-1	NA	NA	TRBJ2-7	CASSSAGQYF	TGTGCCAGCAGTTCCGCCGGGCAGTACTTC
TRBV18	NA	NA	TRBJ1-5	CASSSNSQPQHF	TGTGCCAGCTCATCAAACAGTCAGCCCCAGCATTTT
TRBV4-3	NA	TRBD2	TRBJ2-7	CASSQGPGAGGNYEQYF	TGCGCCAGCAGCCAAGGGCCCGGGGCGGGGGGTAACTACGAGCAGTACTTC
TRBV5-1	NA	TRBD1	TRBJ1-5	CASSLNTGDQPQHF	TGCGCCAGCAGCTTAAATACAGGGGATCAGCCCCAGCATTTT
TRBV5-4	NA	NA	TRBJ2-2	CASSLVSVSGELFF	TGTGCCAGCAGCTTGGTGTCGGTTTCCGGGGAGCTGTTTTTT
TRBV19	NA	NA	TRBJ1-2	CASSAQGQSYGYTF	TGTGCCAGTAGTGCGCAAGGACAGTCCTATGGCTACACCTTC
TRBV13	NA	TRBD1	TRBJ2-3	CASSIHLALLGQEITDTQYF	TGTGCCAGCAGCATCCACTTAGCTCTCTTGGGACAGGAGATAACAGATACGCAGTATTTT
TRBV5-1	once	TRBD1	TRBJ2-2	CASRQGFTGELFF	TGCGCCAGCAGACAGGGGTTCACCGGGGAGCTGTTTTTT
TRBV27	NA	TRBD1	TRBJ2-3	CASSLVRKTGSSTDTQYF	TGTGCCAGCAGTTTGGTGAGAAAGACAGGGTCTAGCACAGATACGCAGTATTTT
TRBV6-2/TRBV6-3	NA	TRBD2	TRBJ2-5	CASSYGGSGKETQYF	TGTGCCAGCAGTTACGGGGGTAGCGGGAAAGAGACCCAGTACTTC
TRBV28	NA	NA	TRBJ1-4	CANHGVNEKLFF	TGTGCCAATCACGGGGTTAATGAAAAACTGTTTTTT
TRBV6-1	NA	NA	TRBJ2-3	CASSERPGLNTDTQYF	TGTGCCAGCAGTGAACGACCGGGACTGAACACAGATACGCAGTATTTT
TRBV6-5	once	NA	TRBJ1-1	CASMGRENTEAFF	TGTGCCTCGATGGGCAGGGAGAACACTGAAGCTTTCTTT
TRBV18	once	NA	TRBJ1-2	CASSNQGVYGYTF	TGTGCCAGCTCAAATCAAGGAGTCTATGGCTACACCTTC
TRBV11-3	NA	TRBD2	TRBJ2-2	CASSLQGLAGYGELFF	TGTGCCAGCAGCCTGCAGGGACTAGCGGGGTACGGGGAGCTGTTTTTT
TRBV25-1	NA	TRBD1	TRBJ1-2	CASIGQVGYGYTF	TGTGCCAGCATTGGACAGGTGGGCTATGGCTACACCTTC
TRBV24-1	NA	NA	TRBJ1-6	CATSDFVGQGIYNSPLHF	TGTGCCACCAGTGATTTCGTTGGGCAGGGAATCTATAATTCACCCCTCCACTTT
TRBV27	NA	TRBD1	TRBJ2-7	CASSLQGTGIEQYF	TGTGCCAGCAGTCTCCAAGGGACAGGGATAGAGCAGTACTTC
TRBV29-1	few	TRBD1	TRBJ1-6	CSYKTGGNNSPLHF	TGCAGCTATAAGACAGGGGGCAATAATTCACCCCTCCACTTT
TRBV6-5	NA	NA	TRBJ1-4	CASWGGKNEKLFF	TGTGCCAGCTGGGGGGGGAAAAATGAAAAACTGTTTTTT